This T cell receptor beta chain was obtained from a study of early stage breast cancer tumors. For the study at large: Most invasive tumors, about 80% of the 16, were ER+/PR+/HER2-.

Study-wide findings and caveats: Compared with adjacent normal breast tissue, tumors showed about 2.5-fold greater T cell density and higher clonality. Enriched TCRB sequences shared across patients were mostly commonly generated sequences.

On this clone itself: The antigen is unknown.

Clones were read by immunoSEQ multiplex PCR, and TCRdb kept only the in-frame ones, dropping some. Here the sample spans about 72,000 clones, approximately 80% being singletons. The CDR3 is 11 residues long. Germline CDR1 and CDR2: MNHEY and SVGAGI. The V gene lost 5 bases and the J gene lost 8 bases, with 9 bases spanning the gap. The sequence derives from a person between 55 and 70 years old with breast cancer. Sequencing was done on a sample of blood. The rearrangement links TRBV6-5 to TRBJ1-1; D may be TRBD1 (5 bases). CDR3 in DNA: TGTGCCAGCAGTCGGGGGGGAGAAGCTTTCTTT. Encoded protein: CASSRGGEAFF.